The 18 T cell receptor beta chains given below trace back to one sample, sequenced in a study of cytomegalovirus exposure and HLA in healthy donors. Researchers ran the PCR with 60 Vbeta and 13 Jbeta primers. Measured with immunoSEQ multiplex PCR; TCRdb has only the in-frame clones, and not every one. This sample has about 170,000 clones, with around 85% found just once. The specimen was PBMCs. Receptor source: a male donor in good health and CMV-seronegative.

The genes are TRBV5-1 and TRBJ1-1; D might be TRBD1 (5 bases). Trimming removed 3 bases from V and 11 bases from J, with 23 bases in between. CDR1 is SGHRS and CDR2 is YFSETQ in the germline V gene. This CDR3 comprises 15 residues. This CDR3 is CASSSSGQGWSGAFF. In DNA, the CDR3 is TGCGCCAGCAGCTCCTCTGGCCAGGGATGGTCTGGTGCTTTCTTT.

The rearrangement links TRBV5-1 to TRBJ1-6; the D is unclear. From germline, CDR1 is SGHRS and CDR2 YFSETQ. There are 15 residues in the CDR3. Trimming removed 1 base at V and 7 bases at J, with 12 bases between. The CDR3 nucleotides are TGCGCCAGCAGCTTGAGTTCAGATACCAATTCACCCCTCCACTTT. As protein: CASSLSSDTNSPLHF.

This clone showed up just once. Here the CDR3 DNA reads TGTGCTAGTGGCCCCCCCAACAGGGATACTGAAGCTTTCTTT. Protein: CASGPPNRDTEAFF. The V call is TRBV12-5, the J call TRBJ1-1; D may be TRBD1 (6 bases). Germline V CDR1 and CDR2: LGHNT, FRNRAP. V lost 6 bases to trimming and J lost 5 bases, with 16 bases between them. CDR3 length: 14 residues.

This rearrangement joins TRBV25-1 to TRBJ2-1, with TRBD2 matching over 10 bases. This CDR3 region has 15 residues. V gave up 6 bases and J gave up 10 bases; unmatched junction bases: 12. The germline CDR1 and CDR2 sequences are MGHDK and SYGVNS. Here the CDR3 DNA reads TGTGCCAGCAGCCCCCGCAGCGGGGGGGCGGGGGAGCAGTTCTTC. Its translation is CASSPRSGGAGEQFF.

This clone appeared once. One junction end disagrees with the germline gene, perhaps due to a read error. This rearrangement joins TRBV7-9 to TRBJ1-2; 7 bases fit TRBD1. Germline V gene sequence: CDR1 SEHNR, CDR2 FQNEAQ (reference sequence). The CDR3 spans 16 residues. The CDR3 sequence: CSSSLALGQDNYGYTF. The CDR3 region has the DNA TGTTCCAGCAGCTTAGCGCTTGGACAGGACAACTATGGCTACACCTTC.

This clone was observed a single time. The chain has TRBV6-6 and TRBJ1-1; 8 bases fit TRBD1. The V and J ends lost 6 bases and 6 bases, in that order; junction bases with no gene match: 6. The CDR3 has 13 residues. Germline CDR1 reads MNHNY; CDR2 reads SVGAGI (reference sequence). The CDR3 spells CASSLDRGAEAFF. The CDR3 DNA reads as TGTGCCAGCAGCCTTGACAGGGGCGCTGAAGCTTTCTTT.

This chain joins TRBV5-6 and TRBJ2-5; 12 bases line up with TRBD2. Trimming at V came to 0 bases and at J to 5 bases, leaving 8 bases not matched to a gene. The V gene's germline CDR1 is SGHDT and CDR2 YYEEEE. The CDR3 spans 17 residues. CDR3 in amino acids: CASSLVRLAGVLETQYF. CDR3 DNA sequence: TGTGCCAGCAGCTTGGTGAGACTAGCGGGGGTGTTGGAGACCCAGTACTTC.

The chain uses TRBV18 and TRBJ1-2; 9 nucleotides line up with TRBD1. Per germline, CDR1 KGHSH and CDR2 LQKENI. This CDR3 region has 13 residues. V was clipped by 4 bases and J by 4 bases; unmatched bases: 1. The CDR3 coding sequence is TGTGCCAGCTCACAGGGACAGGGCTATGGCTACACCTTC. As protein: CASSQGQGYGYTF.

This sequence joins TRBV30 and TRBJ1-2; 10 nucleotides align to TRBD1. The CDR3 contains 15 residues. Per germline, CDR1 GTSNPN and CDR2 SVGIG (reference sequence). Germline trimming cut 0 bases from V and 8 bases from J; bases unmatched to any gene: 9. In DNA form, the CDR3 reads TGTGCCTGGAGTGTCGGGGACAGGGGAAAGAAGGGCTACACCTTC. This codes for CAWSVGDRGKKGYTF.

The CDR3 sequence is CASSSPGTDTQYF. The CDR3 DNA reads as TGTGCCAGCAGCTCCCCAGGAACAGATACGCAGTATTTT. V usage is TRBV5-8 and J usage is TRBJ2-3; D is unclear. CDR1 is SGHTS, CDR2 YDEGEE, per germline. This CDR3 is 13 amino acids long. Deletions cut 3 bases from V and 3 bases from J, with 8 bases between. Using reference TRBV5-8 and TRBJ2-3 for the parts outside the CDR3, the full variable domain is EAGVTQSPTHLIKTRGQQATLRCSPISGHTSVYWYQQALGLGLQFLLWYDEGEERNRGNFPPRFSGRQFPNYSSELNVNALELEDSALYLCASSSPGTDTQYFGPGTRLTVL.

This chain links TRBV29-1 with TRBJ1-2, with D hard to call. V was shortened by 4 bases and J by 0 bases, with 9 bases between the two germline ends. Germline CDR1 reads SQVTM; CDR2 reads ANQGSEA. CDR3 size: 13 residues. CDR3 in DNA: TGCAGCGTTGTGCCAGGCCCTAACTATGGCTACACCTTC. This gives the protein CSVVPGPNYGYTF. Variable domain in full (rest from reference TRBV29-1 and TRBJ1-2): SAVISQKPSRDICQRGTSLTIQCQVDSQVTMMFWYRQQPGQSLTLIATANQGSEATYESGFVIDKFPISRPNLTFSTLTVSNMSPEDSSIYLCSVVPGPNYGYTFGSGTRLTVV.

CDR3 sequence: CASSLLDRANYGYTF. For the CDR3, the DNA is TGTGCCAGCAGTCTCCTCGACAGGGCGAACTATGGCTACACCTTC. The rearrangement joins TRBV7-2 to TRBJ1-2, with 7 bases identical to TRBD1. The V gene end was trimmed by 6 bases and the J gene end by 2 bases; junction bases not matched to a gene: 9. The CDR3 is 15 residues long. In germline, CDR1 is SGHTA, CDR2 FQGNSA. Full variable domain (missing parts from reference TRBV7-2 and TRBJ1-2): GAGVSQSPSNKVTEKGKDVELRCDPISGHTALYWYRQSLGQGLEFLIYFQGNSAPDKSGLPSDRFSAERTGGSVSTLTIQRTQQEDSAVYLCASSLLDRANYGYTFGSGTRLTVV.

This clone was detected a few times. The chain links TRBV19 to TRBJ2-1; 10 nucleotides line up with TRBD2. V dropped 5 bases and J dropped 12; count of bases not matched to a gene: 13. The CDR3 is 15 amino acids. Germline V gene data show CDR1 as LNHDA and CDR2 as SQIVND (reference sequence). The CDR3 region is CASSPRSGGAFRQFF. The CDR3, as DNA: TGTGCCAGTAGTCCCCGGAGCGGGGGGGCGTTTAGGCAGTTCTTC.

The chain joins TRBV19 to TRBJ2-7; 7 bases agree with TRBD1. Losses at the gene ends were 6 bases for V and 6 bases for J; bases not matched to a gene: 11. CDR1 is LNHDA, CDR2 SQIVND, per germline (reference sequence). CDR3 length: 14 amino acids. The CDR3, as DNA: TGTGCCAGTAGCGCGACAGGGACGACCCCCGAGCAGTACTTC. This gives the protein CASSATGTTPEQYF.

The CDR3 loop reads CASSLLYGTPRGETQYF. The CDR3 bases are TGCGCCAGCAGCCTACTGTACGGGACTCCGAGAGGGGAGACCCAGTACTTC. The chain recombines TRBV5-1 with TRBJ2-5; D is possibly TRBD2 (6 bases). The CDR3 consists of 17 residues. Trimming pared 4 bases from V and 5 bases from J, leaving 24 bases between. Per germline, CDR1 SGHRS and CDR2 YFSETQ.

The chain couples TRBV30 to TRBJ1-3; no reliable D call. Trimming stripped 0 bases from V and 2 bases from J, with 11 bases between. This CDR3 spans 15 amino acids. Germline V gives CDR1 GTSNPN, CDR2 SVGIG (reference sequence). The CDR3 DNA reads as TGTGCCTGGAGTGTCGAACTAGGGCCTGGAAACACCATATATTTT. Translated: CAWSVELGPGNTIYF. Full variable domain (missing parts from reference TRBV30 and TRBJ1-3): SQTIHQWPATLVQPVGSPLSLECTVEGTSNPNLYWYRQAAGRGLQLLFYSVGIGQISSEVPQNLSASRPQDRQFILSSKKLLLSDSGFYLCAWSVELGPGNTIYFGEGSWLTVV.

This sequence joins TRBV10-3 and TRBJ1-1, with D possibly being TRBD1 (5 bases). Per germline, CDR1 ENHRY and CDR2 SYGVKD. The CDR3 contains 15 residues. V was cut by 10 bases and J by 0 bases, with 18 bases left in between. As DNA, the CDR3 is TGTGCCACCCGAAGGGGTACCGTAATGAACACTGAAGCTTTCTTT. It encodes CATRRGTVMNTEAFF.

J is TRBJ2-5 and V is TRBV9; TRBD2 might be the D (5 bases). The CDR3 sequence is 15 residues long. The germline V gene has CDR1 SGDLS and CDR2 YYNGEE. V was pared by 6 bases and J by 5 bases, with 20 bases between. CDR3 DNA: TGTGCCAGCAACACCTTGGACGCGTGGGAGGAGACCCAGTACTTC. Its translation is CASNTLDAWEETQYF.